This TCR beta chain was found in a study of blood T cell repertoires in COVID-19. The protocol was immunoSEQ multiplex PCR, while the TCRdb copy is restricted to in-frame clones and leaves out a portion. The table shows 200,000 to 300,000 clones, with more than 85% occurring only once. V was clipped by 3 bases and J by 2 bases; unmatched bases: 9. The V gene's germline CDR1 is SEHNR and CDR2 FQNEAQ (reference sequence). The CDR3 is 16 residues long. The J gene is TRBJ2-7, the V gene TRBV7-9; 8 bases align to TRBD2. The sequence came from a man aged 40-49 years who had recovered from COVID-19. The sample was PBMCs or T cells enriched from blood (not recorded which). The CDR3 DNA follows: TGTGCCAGCAGCTTTCTGGCGGGAGGATTCGCCTACGAGCAGTACTTC. It is translated as CASSFLAGGFAYEQYF.